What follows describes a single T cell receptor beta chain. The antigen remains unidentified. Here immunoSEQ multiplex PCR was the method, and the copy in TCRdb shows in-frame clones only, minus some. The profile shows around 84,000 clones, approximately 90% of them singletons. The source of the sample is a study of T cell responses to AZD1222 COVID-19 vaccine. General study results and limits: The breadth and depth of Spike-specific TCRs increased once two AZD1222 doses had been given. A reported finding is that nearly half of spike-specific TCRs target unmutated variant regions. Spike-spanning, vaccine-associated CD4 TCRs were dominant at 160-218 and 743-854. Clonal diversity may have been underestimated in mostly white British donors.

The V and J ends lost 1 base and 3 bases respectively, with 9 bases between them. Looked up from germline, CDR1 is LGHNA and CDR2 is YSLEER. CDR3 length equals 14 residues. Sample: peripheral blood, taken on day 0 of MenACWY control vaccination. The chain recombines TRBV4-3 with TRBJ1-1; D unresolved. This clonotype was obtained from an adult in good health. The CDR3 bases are TGCGCCAGCAGCCAAGGAGGGCGGGACACTGAAGCTTTCTTT. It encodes CASSQGGRDTEAFF.